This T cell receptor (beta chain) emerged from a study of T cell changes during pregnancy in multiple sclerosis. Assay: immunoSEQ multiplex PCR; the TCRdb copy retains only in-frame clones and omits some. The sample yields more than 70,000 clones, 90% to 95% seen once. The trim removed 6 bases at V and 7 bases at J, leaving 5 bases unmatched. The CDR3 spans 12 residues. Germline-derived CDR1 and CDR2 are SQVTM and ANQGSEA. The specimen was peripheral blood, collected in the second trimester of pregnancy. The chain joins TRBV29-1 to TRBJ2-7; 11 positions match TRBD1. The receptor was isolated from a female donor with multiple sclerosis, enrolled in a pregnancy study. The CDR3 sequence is CSVGQGAVEQYF. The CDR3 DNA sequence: TGCAGCGTAGGACAGGGGGCGGTGGAGCAGTACTTC.